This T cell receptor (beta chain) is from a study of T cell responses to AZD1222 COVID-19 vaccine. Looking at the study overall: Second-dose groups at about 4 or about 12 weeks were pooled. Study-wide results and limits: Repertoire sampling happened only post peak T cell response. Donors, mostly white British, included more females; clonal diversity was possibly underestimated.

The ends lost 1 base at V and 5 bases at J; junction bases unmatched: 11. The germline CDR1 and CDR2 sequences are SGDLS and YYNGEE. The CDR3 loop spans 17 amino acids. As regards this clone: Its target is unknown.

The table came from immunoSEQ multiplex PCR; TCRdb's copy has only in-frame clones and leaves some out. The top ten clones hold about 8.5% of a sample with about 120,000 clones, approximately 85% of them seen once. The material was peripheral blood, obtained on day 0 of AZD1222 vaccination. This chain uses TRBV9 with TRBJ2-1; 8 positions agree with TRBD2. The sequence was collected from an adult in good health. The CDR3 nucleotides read TGTGCCAGCAGCGTAAGTCAGGCGGGAGGAACTAACAATGAGCAGTTCTTC. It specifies CASSVSQAGGTNNEQFF.